The 8 T cell receptor beta chains given below trace back to one sample, sequenced in a study of Ad26.COV2.S vaccination and SARS-CoV-2 variants. The repertoire was sequenced with immunoSEQ multiplex PCR; TCRdb's copy has only in-frame clones and lacks some. The repertoire consists of over 450,000 clones, with roughly nine tenths occurring once and the leading ten covering over 1.5%. The treatment denotes: roughly 20 received Ad26.COV2.S at low or high dose, single or two shots; 5 received placebo; per-sample allocation not given. Sampling took place 63 days after the first vaccine or placebo injection. The sequenced sample was peripheral blood, obtained in a trial of Ad26.COV2.S vaccine versus placebo. All receptors derive from a person between 18 and 65 years old who received the Ad26.COV2.S COVID-19 vaccine or a placebo.

The chain recombines TRBV2 with TRBJ2-3; 9 nucleotides line up with TRBD2. The CDR3 extends over 16 amino acids. Looked up from germline, CDR1 is SNHLY and CDR2 is FYNNEI. V lost 9 bases, J lost 3 bases, and 13 bases stayed unmatched. The CDR3 bases are TGTGCCAGGGGGTTCAAGACTAGCGGCGATACAGATACGCAGTATTTT. This sequence encodes CARGFKTSGDTDTQYF.

The genes are TRBV29-1 and TRBJ2-2; TRBD2 matches at 9 bases. The CDR3 spans 13 residues. J was trimmed by 1 base and V by 7 bases; bases with no gene match: 1. Germline V lookup: CDR1 SQVTM, CDR2 ANQGSEA. CDR3 residues: CSGLAENTGELFF. Written as DNA, the CDR3 is TGCAGCGGACTAGCGGAGAACACCGGGGAGCTGTTTTTT.

The chain employs TRBV11-2 and TRBJ1-5, with no clear D. CDR3 length: 13 amino acids. V was pared by 4 bases and J by 4 bases, with 8 bases between. Germline V gene lookup returns CDR1 SGHAT and CDR2 FQNNGV. The CDR3 sequence: CASSSGLNQPQHF. Here the CDR3 DNA reads TGTGCCAGCAGCTCGGGCCTGAATCAGCCCCAGCATTTT.

The rearrangement joins TRBV7-6 to TRBJ1-1; D uncertain. CDR1 and CDR2 (germline): SGHVS, FNYEAQ. The CDR3 loop spans 15 amino acids. Trimming removed 0 bases at V and 0 bases at J, with 8 bases between. The CDR3 reads CASSLATKMNTEAFF. The CDR3 DNA is TGTGCCAGCAGCTTAGCGACGAAGATGAACACTGAAGCTTTCTTT. Drawing the rest from reference TRBV7-6 and TRBJ1-1, the complete variable domain is GAGVSQSPRYKVTKRGQDVALRCDPISGHVSLYWYRQALGQGPEFLTYFNYEAQQDKSGLPNDRFSAERPEGSISTLTIQRTEQRDSAMYRCASSLATKMNTEAFFGQGTRLTVV.

The rearrangement links TRBV6-2 or TRBV6-3 to TRBJ2-1; 7 nucleotides match TRBD2. The J segment lost 0 bases and the V segment lost 2 bases, leaving 16 bases of the junction unmatched. CDR1 is MNHEY, CDR2 SVGEGT, per germline. The length of the CDR3 is 20 residues. CDR3 sequence (DNA): TGTGCCAGCAGTTACCCGACTAGCCCTCCTGCCTTGAGCTCCTACAATGAGCAGTTCTTC. This codes for CASSYPTSPPALSSYNEQFF.

The chain links TRBV9 to TRBJ2-7, with 11 bases fitting TRBD1. The CDR3 sequence is 13 residues long. Germline V gene lookup returns CDR1 SGDLS and CDR2 YYNGEE. V lost 4 bases, J lost 6 bases, and 3 bases stayed unmatched. CDR3 sequence reads: CASSPGTGGEQYF. The CDR3 nucleotides are TGTGCCAGCAGCCCAGGGACAGGGGGCGAGCAGTACTTC.

About this clone itself: This sample includes further DNA sequences coding for the same CDR3. The chain joins TRBV5-1 to TRBJ2-5; D might be TRBD2 (5 bases). The V end lost 2 bases, the J end lost 5 bases, and 10 bases lay between the germline ends. This CDR3 spans 13 amino acids. Germline values: CDR1 SGHRS, CDR2 YFSETQ. The CDR3 spells CASSLATGETQYF. CDR3 nucleotide sequence: TGCGCCAGCAGCTTAGCTACGGGGGAGACCCAGTACTTC.

This clone was seen a single time. This chain uses TRBV6-6 with TRBJ2-3; 7 nucleotides match TRBD1. CDR1 and CDR2 (germline): MNHNY, SVGAGI (reference sequence). The CDR3 is made up of 15 amino acids. V lost 6 bases and J lost 3; bases outside the gene matches: 9. The CDR3 region is CASRPDRVWTDTQYF. CDR3 DNA sequence: TGTGCCAGCAGGCCCGACAGGGTTTGGACAGATACGCAGTATTTT.